This TCR beta chain came from a study of a mutant IDH1 vaccine in newly diagnosed glioma (dated by TCRdb to the early 2020s). Concerning the study at large: Vaccination began 4-6 weeks after radiotherapy alone, or alongside temozolomide cycles in the chemotherapy-containing groups. Of the approximately 34 patients who were treated, 62.5% were male and about 40% were female, and the mean age was approximately 40 years. Before enrollment, most patients had been given radiochemotherapy with temozolomide as standard therapy, while the rest had received either radiotherapy alone or temozolomide alone. Visit V12 was the week-35 safety follow-up and visit V13 was the week-47 end of study. Peripheral blood was drawn at six visits: V03 (baseline), V05, V07, V10, V12 and V13. For exploratory analyses, longitudinal TCRB deep sequencing was carried out in about 26 treated patients wherever samples were available.

Library preparation was by the immunoSEQ multiplex PCR assay. Rearranged TCR beta chain sequences were amplified with the hsTCRB Kit following the manufacturer's protocol. An Illumina MiSeq was used to sequence the TCRB libraries. The authors' pipeline ran thus. The proprietary platform of the kit vendor was used for demultiplexing, trimming and gene mapping. Here the immuneACCESS table is served through TCRdb, limited to in-frame sequences with V and J called. Missing clones are a known gap in these copies; in checked studies unresolved V genes cover under half, and the rest lacks a known reason. Clone size and V and J calls were adopted from that table, with D and trimming inferred from the DNA. In this sample the table shows approximately 100,000 clones, around nine tenths of which occur a single time. Roughly 0.74% of the sample comes from the top ten. To note about this clone: Its antigen has not been determined. Base quality data are lacking; no much larger clone is found one base away.

Sample time point, as interpreted from the label and publication: week 47, end of study. Every vaccine dose consisted of 300 ug of a 20-mer mutant IDH1 peptide in Montanide, administered subcutaneously together with topical imiquimod. Across visits V03 through V10, patients got a total of eight vaccinations, given in weeks 1, 3, 5, 7, 11, 15, 19 and 23. All donors had newly diagnosed IDH1-mutant astrocytomas of WHO grade 3 or 4 that showed loss of nuclear ATRX. The samples were drawn from NOA16, a multicentre, single-arm, open-label phase I trial in Germany that tested a mutant IDH1 peptide vaccine in humans for the first time. The DNeasy Blood and Tissue Kit was used to extract genomic DNA from EDTA blood for TCRB sequencing. According to the germline V gene, CDR1 reads KGHSH and CDR2 reads LQKENI. The CDR3 runs 16 residues from the cysteine to the phenylalanine. Of all the DNA, just the CDR3 is kept, 48 bases in frame from base 1. V trim: 3 bases; J trim: 5 bases; unmatched bases: 11.

General findings and caveats noted by the study authors: Immune responses induced by the vaccine were seen in around 93% of patients across multiple MHC alleles. It was noted by the authors that analyses of patient blood samples could not be reproduced owing to sample limitations. Availability determined which PBMC samples were chosen for TCRB deep sequencing. No apparent relationship was observed between pseudoprogression and alterations in the top peripheral T cell clonotypes detected by TCRB sequencing.

The sequence derives from a woman in her forties or fifties with glioma. The rearranged chain carries TRBV18 and TRBJ2-3, with 7 central nucleotides matching TRBD2. The sequencing used PBMCs, collected from a glioma patient whose treatment included an IDH1 peptide vaccine. The DNA reads as follows: TGTGCCAGCTCACCTTACGGGACTACCGCTGGAGATACGCAGTATTTT. Protein translation: CASSPYGTTAGDTQYF.